The next 23 T cell receptor beta chains were all read from a single sample in a study of T cells in Graves' hyperthyroidism and ophthalmopathy. TCR beta CDR3 region amplification was performed from RNA transcripts. A set of HTBI primers served as the primers for a first-round RT-PCR of the TCR CDR3. TCRdb called the multiplex PCR reads again in MiXCR, with one record for every CDR3 protein. The data show over 450,000 distinct CDR3 sequences, about a sixth seen once. The sample consisted of blood. The origin of the receptors is a woman younger than 35 with Graves' ophthalmopathy.

This clonotype came up many times. The chain uses TRBV3-1 and TRBJ1-2; possibly TRBD1 for D (6 bases). Germline loops: CDR1 LGHDT, CDR2 YNNKEL (reference sequence). CDR3 length: 14 amino acids. The ends were cut back, 3 bases at V and 4 bases at J, with 12 bases in the middle. In nucleotides, the CDR3 is TGTGCCAGCAGCCATACAGGGAGGTCCTATGGCTACACCTTC. It translates to CASSHTGRSYGYTF.

This clonotype was detected only a few times. The chain carries TRBV10-3 and TRBJ2-7, with no clear D. Trimming removed 10 bases at V and 0 bases at J, with 16 bases between. This CDR3 is built from 14 residues. CDR1 is ENHRY and CDR2 is SYGVKD in the germline V gene. In nucleotides, the CDR3 is TGTGCCACCTCAGACGGCAGGAGCTCCTACGAGCAGTACTTC. Its protein is CATSDGRSSYEQYF.

This clonotype appeared many times. The genes are TRBV6-5 and TRBJ2-7; 11 positions match TRBD2. There are 17 residues in the CDR3. From germline, CDR1 is MNHEY and CDR2 SVGAGI. V was clipped by 4 bases and J by 3 bases; unmatched bases: 11. CDR3 sequence: CASSSATSGATNYEQYF. CDR3 nucleotide sequence: TGTGCCAGCAGTTCCGCGACTAGCGGGGCGACTAACTACGAGCAGTACTTC.

To note about this clonotype: Being one base from a much bigger clone, this may be a read error. The chain recombines TRBV28 with TRBJ1-2; possibly TRBD1 for D (5 bases). Trimming stripped 3 bases from V and 4 bases from J, with 15 bases between. The CDR3 covers 15 residues. CDR1 and CDR2 from the germline V gene are MDHEN and SYDVKM. The CDR3 coding sequence is TGTGCCAGCAGTTTGTACAGGAGGCGAGGCTATGGCTACACCTTC. As protein: CASSLYRRRGYGYTF.

In this sample, this clonotype turned up many times. The CDR3 region has the DNA TGTGCCAGCAGCTTGGCTAGGGGTACTAGGGACAATGAGCAGTTCTTC. This encodes CASSLARGTRDNEQFF. The rearrangement links TRBV7-9 to TRBJ2-1; TRBD1 or TRBD2 may be the D gene (5 bases each). The CDR3 loop spans 16 amino acids. Trimming left V 3 bases short and J 5 bases short, with 17 bases between. CDR1 SEHNR and CDR2 FQNEAQ come from the germline V gene (reference sequence).

This clonotype showed up many times. The chain uses TRBV6-1 and TRBJ1-2, with no clear D. V lost 3 bases and J lost 9, with 11 bases in between. Per germline, CDR1 MNHNS and CDR2 SASEGT. CDR3 length equals 12 residues. The CDR3 DNA sequence: TGTGCCAGCAGTGAGTGGCCCTTCAGCTACACCTTC. Translated, it gives CASSEWPFSYTF.

J is TRBJ1-1 and V is TRBV20-1; no clear D gene. With 2 bases removed from V and 1 base from J, the gap between germline ends came to 5 bases. The CDR3 has 12 amino acids. CDR1 and CDR2 (germline): DFQATT, SNEGSKA (reference sequence). The CDR3 DNA follows: TGCAGTGCTAGAACATCGAACACTGAAGCTTTCTTT. Translation gives CSARTSNTEAFF.

The chain employs TRBV2 and TRBJ1-1, with D unresolved. V dropped 4 bases and J dropped 5 bases, with 5 bases sitting between them. The V gene's germline CDR1 is SNHLY and CDR2 FYNNEI. The CDR3 covers 11 residues. The CDR3 is CASSVWTEAFF. The CDR3 nucleotides are TGTGCCAGCAGTGTGTGGACTGAAGCTTTCTTT.

This clonotype was picked up a small number of times. The chain combines TRBV4-1 with TRBJ2-5; 10 bases are a match to TRBD1. The V segment lost 2 bases and the J segment 2 bases; nucleotides outside the gene matches: 5. Germline V gives CDR1 MGHRA, CDR2 YSYEKL. This CDR3 region has 16 residues. CDR3 in DNA: TGCGCCAGCAGCCAACAGACAGGGGGCGGGCAAGAGACCCAGTACTTC. Protein product: CASSQQTGGGQETQYF.

The chain employs TRBV18 and TRBJ1-1; 7 nucleotides line up with TRBD1. V shed 3 bases, J shed 1 base, and the junction held 5 bases outside the gene matches. The CDR3 contains 15 residues. Germline V gene lookup returns CDR1 KGHSH and CDR2 LQKENI. Here the CDR3 reads CASSPRTGTNTEAFF. The CDR3 DNA sequence: TGTGCCAGCTCACCCCGGACAGGCACGAACACTGAAGCTTTCTTT.

CDR3 nucleotide sequence: TGTGCCAGCAGCTTCCGGGACTTCACAGATACGCAGTATTTT. It encodes CASSFRDFTDTQYF. The chain uses TRBV5-4 and TRBJ2-3; possibly TRBD2 for D (6 bases). Trimming took 2 bases from V and 2 from J, leaving 9 bases between them. The germline V gene has CDR1 SGHNT and CDR2 YYREEE (reference sequence). There are 14 residues in the CDR3.

This clonotype appeared many times. The chain couples TRBV20-1 to TRBJ2-7, with TRBD2 matching over 15 bases. V lost 6 bases, J lost 3 bases, and 3 bases stayed unmatched. The CDR3 runs to 14 residues. The germline V gene has CDR1 DFQATT and CDR2 SNEGSKA (reference sequence). DNA of the CDR3: TGCAGTGCGATGGGACTAGCGGGAGGCTACGAGCAGTACTTC. This translates into CSAMGLAGGYEQYF.

In this sample, this clonotype turned up once. The rearrangement links TRBV10-3 to TRBJ1-3, with no clear D. V was pared by 6 bases and J by 6 bases, with 6 bases between. CDR1 and CDR2 from the germline V gene are ENHRY and SYGVKD. The CDR3 totals 11 residues. CDR3 loop: CAISSVNTIYF. Written as DNA, the CDR3 is TGTGCCATCAGCTCCGTAAACACCATATATTTT.

This clonotype was counted ten times or more. The rearrangement uses TRBV6-2 or TRBV6-3 and TRBJ2-7; no clear D gene. V lost 0 bases and J lost 0, with 9 bases in between. The germline CDR1 and CDR2 sequences are MNHEY and SVGEGT. This CDR3 has 15 amino acids. The CDR3 bases are TGTGCCAGCAGTTACTCGAGATCATTCTCCTACGAGCAGTACTTC. Translated, it gives CASSYSRSFSYEQYF.

In this sample, this clonotype turned up many times. The J gene is TRBJ1-2, the V gene TRBV2; maybe TRBD1 (6 bases). From germline, CDR1 is SNHLY and CDR2 FYNNEI. V lost 3 bases and J lost 8, with 13 bases in between. There are 13 residues in the CDR3. As DNA, the CDR3 is TGTGCCAGCAGTGATGGTGCAGGGGTAGGCTACACCTTC. Amino acid sequence: CASSDGAGVGYTF.

The table lists this clonotype with a few counts. The chain links TRBV10-3 to TRBJ2-2; 8 bases are shared with TRBD1. Germline V gives CDR1 ENHRY, CDR2 SYGVKD. After removal of 6 bases from V and 4 bases from J, the junction contained 10 bases not matched to a gene. This CDR3 has 16 amino acids. The CDR3 DNA reads as TGTGCCATCAGAGACCCCGGGACAGGAGGCACCGGGGAGCTGTTTTTT. It codes for CAIRDPGTGGTGELFF.

In its sample, this clonotype was seen many times. V usage is TRBV12-3 or TRBV12-4 and J usage is TRBJ2-1, with 10 bases matching TRBD2. The CDR3 extends over 15 amino acids. The junction had 3 bases not matched to a gene; V was cut back by 5 bases and J by 2 bases. The CDR3 DNA sequence: TGTGCCAGCAGTGGACTAGCGGAAACCTACAATGAGCAGTTCTTC. It is translated as CASSGLAETYNEQFF.

This clonotype was recorded at least ten times. This chain connects TRBV7-9 to TRBJ1-5; D not resolved. The length of the CDR3 is 13 residues. The V gene lost 5 bases and the J gene lost 4 bases, with 9 bases spanning the gap. The germline V gene encodes CDR1 SEHNR and CDR2 FQNEAQ (reference sequence). The CDR3, as DNA: TGTGCCAGCAGCCAATCCGGGAATCAGCCCCAGCATTTT. It translates to CASSQSGNQPQHF.

The chain couples TRBV20-1 to TRBJ1-5; D is possibly TRBD1 (6 bases). The CDR3 covers 15 residues. V was cut by 6 bases and J by 0 bases, with 15 bases left in between. Germline V gene lookup returns CDR1 DFQATT and CDR2 SNEGSKA (reference sequence). This CDR3 reads CSASDRRYSNQPQHF. CDR3 bases: TGCAGTGCAAGCGACAGGCGTTATAGCAATCAGCCCCAGCATTTT.

The gene calls are TRBV7-2 and TRBJ2-3; D uncertain. Germline values: CDR1 SGHTA, CDR2 FQGNSA. The V end lost 6 bases, the J end lost 2 bases, and 18 bases lay between the germline ends. This CDR3 has 16 amino acids. CDR3 in DNA: TGTGCCAGCAGTCTGTTAACTATGGGATCCACAGATACGCAGTATTTT. Protein: CASSLLTMGSTDTQYF.

This clonotype came up many times. This chain connects TRBV7-2 to TRBJ2-3; 10 nucleotides line up with TRBD2. This CDR3 is 15 amino acids long. Trimming at V came to 5 bases and at J to 2 bases, leaving 4 bases not matched to a gene. In germline, CDR1 is SGHTA, CDR2 FQGNSA. Here the CDR3 reads CASSRTSGFTDTQYF. Here the CDR3 DNA reads TGTGCCAGCAGCCGGACTAGCGGATTCACAGATACGCAGTATTTT.

This clonotype showed up just once. The chain links TRBV6-2 or TRBV6-3 to TRBJ1-2; D ambiguous. Germline V CDR1 and CDR2: MNHEY, SVGEGT. This CDR3 is built from 10 residues. This CDR3 is CELDLYGYTF. The CDR3 DNA follows: TGTGAACTCGACCTCTATGGCTACACCTTC.

The table lists this clonotype with many counts. The chain couples TRBV30 to TRBJ2-5; D is tentatively TRBD1 or TRBD2 (5 bases each). CDR1 GTSNPN and CDR2 SVGIG come from the germline V gene (reference sequence). Trimming left V 2 bases short and J 4 bases short, with 8 bases between. CDR3 length: 12 residues. The CDR3 bases are TGTGCCTGGAGTACGGGGACAGAGACCCAGTACTTC. Protein product: CAWSTGTETQYF.